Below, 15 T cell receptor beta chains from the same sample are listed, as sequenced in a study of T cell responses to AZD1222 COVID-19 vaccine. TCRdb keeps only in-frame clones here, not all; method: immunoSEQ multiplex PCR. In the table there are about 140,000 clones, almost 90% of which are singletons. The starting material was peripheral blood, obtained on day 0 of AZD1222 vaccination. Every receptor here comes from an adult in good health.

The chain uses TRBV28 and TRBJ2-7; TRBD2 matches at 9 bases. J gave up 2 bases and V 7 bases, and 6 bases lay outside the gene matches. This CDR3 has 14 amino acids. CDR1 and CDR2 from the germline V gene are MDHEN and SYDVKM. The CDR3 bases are TGTGCCAGCAACCTCAGCGGGGGGACCTACGAGCAGTACTTC. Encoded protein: CASNLSGGTYEQYF.

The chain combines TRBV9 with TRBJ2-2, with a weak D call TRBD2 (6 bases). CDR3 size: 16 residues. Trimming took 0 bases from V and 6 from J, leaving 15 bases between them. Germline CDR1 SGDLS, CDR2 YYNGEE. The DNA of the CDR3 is TGTGCCAGCAGCGTAGTAGCGGACGGTAGTCCCGGGGAGCTGTTTTTT. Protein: CASSVVADGSPGELFF.

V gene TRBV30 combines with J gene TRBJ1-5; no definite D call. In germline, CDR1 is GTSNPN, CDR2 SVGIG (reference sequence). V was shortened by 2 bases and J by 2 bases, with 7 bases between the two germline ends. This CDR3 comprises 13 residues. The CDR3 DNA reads TGTGCCTGGAGTTCGGCCGGCAATCAGCCCCAGCATTTT. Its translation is CAWSSAGNQPQHF.

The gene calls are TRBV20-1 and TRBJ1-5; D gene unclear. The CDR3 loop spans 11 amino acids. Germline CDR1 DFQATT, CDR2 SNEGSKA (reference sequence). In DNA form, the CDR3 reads TGCAGAGATGGGGTGACTCAGCCCCAGCATTTT. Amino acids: CRDGVTQPQHF.

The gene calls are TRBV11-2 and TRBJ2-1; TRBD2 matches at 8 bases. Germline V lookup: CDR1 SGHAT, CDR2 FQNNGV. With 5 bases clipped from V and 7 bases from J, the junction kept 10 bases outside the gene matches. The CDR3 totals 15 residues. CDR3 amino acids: CASSPLSVAGNEQFF. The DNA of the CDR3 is TGTGCCAGCAGCCCTCTCTCGGTAGCGGGGAATGAGCAGTTCTTC.

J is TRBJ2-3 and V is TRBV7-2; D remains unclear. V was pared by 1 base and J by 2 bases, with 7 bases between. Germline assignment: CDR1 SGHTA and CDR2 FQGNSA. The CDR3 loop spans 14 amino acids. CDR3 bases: TGTGCCAGCAGCTTAGGGACCTTCACAGATACGCAGTATTTT. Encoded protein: CASSLGTFTDTQYF.

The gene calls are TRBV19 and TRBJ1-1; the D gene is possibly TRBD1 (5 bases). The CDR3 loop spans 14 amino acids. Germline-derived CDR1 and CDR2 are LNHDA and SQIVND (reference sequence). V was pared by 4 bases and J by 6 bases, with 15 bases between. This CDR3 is CASSSQGAGAEAFF. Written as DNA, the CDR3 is TGTGCCAGTAGTAGTCAGGGTGCGGGGGCTGAAGCTTTCTTT.

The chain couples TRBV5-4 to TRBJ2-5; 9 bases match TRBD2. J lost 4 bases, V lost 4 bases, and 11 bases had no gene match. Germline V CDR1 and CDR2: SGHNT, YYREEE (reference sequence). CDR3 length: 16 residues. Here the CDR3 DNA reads TGTGCCAGCAGCCCCGGGGGTAATAGCGGGAGAGAGACCCAGTACTTC. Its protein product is CASSPGGNSGRETQYF. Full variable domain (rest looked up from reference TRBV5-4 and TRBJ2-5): ETGVTQSPTHLIKTRGQQVTLRCSSQSGHNTVSWYQQALGQGPQFIFQYYREEENGRGNFPPRFSGLQFPNYSSELNVNALELDDSALYLCASSPGGNSGRETQYFGPGTRLLVL.

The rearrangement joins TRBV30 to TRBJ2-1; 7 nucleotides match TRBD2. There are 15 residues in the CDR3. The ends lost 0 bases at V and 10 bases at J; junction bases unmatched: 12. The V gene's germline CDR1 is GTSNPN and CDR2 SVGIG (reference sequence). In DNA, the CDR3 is TGTGCCTGGAGTGTACCGGGAGGCCCCATCGGGGAGCAGTTCTTC. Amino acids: CAWSVPGGPIGEQFF.

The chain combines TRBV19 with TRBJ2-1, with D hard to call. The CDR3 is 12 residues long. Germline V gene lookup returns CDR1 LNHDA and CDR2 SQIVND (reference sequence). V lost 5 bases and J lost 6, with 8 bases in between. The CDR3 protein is CASSPDLNEQFF. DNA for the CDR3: TGTGCCAGTAGTCCGGACCTCAATGAGCAGTTCTTC.

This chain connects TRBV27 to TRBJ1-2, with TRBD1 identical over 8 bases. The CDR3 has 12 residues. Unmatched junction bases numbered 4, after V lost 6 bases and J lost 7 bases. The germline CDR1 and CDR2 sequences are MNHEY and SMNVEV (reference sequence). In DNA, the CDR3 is TGTGCCAGCAGCATGGACAGGGTTGGCTACACCTTC. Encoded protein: CASSMDRVGYTF.

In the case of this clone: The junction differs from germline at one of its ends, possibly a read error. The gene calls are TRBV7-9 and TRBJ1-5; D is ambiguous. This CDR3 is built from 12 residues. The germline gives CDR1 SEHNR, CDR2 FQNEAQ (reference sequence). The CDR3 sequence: CAGSPLNQPQHF. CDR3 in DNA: TGTGCCGGCAGCCCCCTGAATCAGCCCCAGCATTTT.

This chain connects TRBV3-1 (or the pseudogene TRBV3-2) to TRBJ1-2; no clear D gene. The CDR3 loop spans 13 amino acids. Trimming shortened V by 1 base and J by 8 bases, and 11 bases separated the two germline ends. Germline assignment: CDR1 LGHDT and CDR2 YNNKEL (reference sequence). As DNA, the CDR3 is TGTGCCAGCAGCCAAGGCTCTTGGACGGGCTACACCTTC. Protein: CASSQGSWTGYTF.

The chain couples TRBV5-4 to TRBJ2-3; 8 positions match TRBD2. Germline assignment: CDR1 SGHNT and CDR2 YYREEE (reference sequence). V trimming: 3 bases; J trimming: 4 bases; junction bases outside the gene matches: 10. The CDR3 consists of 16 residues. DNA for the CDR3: TGTGCCAGCAGCTCGGGACTAGGGGGAGTCGCAGATACGCAGTATTTT. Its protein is CASSSGLGGVADTQYF.

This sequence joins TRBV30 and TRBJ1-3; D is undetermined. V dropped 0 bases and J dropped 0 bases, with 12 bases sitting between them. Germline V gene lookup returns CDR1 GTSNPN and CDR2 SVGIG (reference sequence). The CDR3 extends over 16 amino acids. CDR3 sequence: CAWSVQLGGSGNTIYF. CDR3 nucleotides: TGTGCCTGGAGTGTACAACTCGGAGGCTCTGGAAACACCATATATTTT.